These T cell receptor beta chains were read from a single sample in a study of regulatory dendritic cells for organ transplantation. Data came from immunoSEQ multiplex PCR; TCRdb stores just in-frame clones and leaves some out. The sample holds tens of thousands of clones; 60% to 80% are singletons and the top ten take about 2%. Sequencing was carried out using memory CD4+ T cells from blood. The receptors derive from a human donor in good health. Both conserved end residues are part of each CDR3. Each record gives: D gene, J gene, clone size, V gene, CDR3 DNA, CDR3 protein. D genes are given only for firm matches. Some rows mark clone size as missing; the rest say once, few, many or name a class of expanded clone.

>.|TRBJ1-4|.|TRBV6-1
TGTGCCAGCAGTGAAATCGCAGGGGCGGAACAAAAACTGTTTTTT
CASSEIAGAEQKLFF
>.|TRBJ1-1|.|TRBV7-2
TGTGCCAGCAGCTTAGGCCGGGGGAACACTGAAGCTTTCTTT
CASSLGRGNTEAFF
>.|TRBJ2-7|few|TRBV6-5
TGTGCCAGCAAACAGGTAGTCCCCTACGAGCAGTACTTC
CASKQVVPYEQYF
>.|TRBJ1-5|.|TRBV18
TGTGCCAGCTCACCAGGGAGCAATCAGCCCCAGCATTTT
CASSPGSNQPQHF
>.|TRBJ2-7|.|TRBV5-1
TGCGCCAGCAGCTTGGATGGCGGGACGGACTACGAGCAGTACTTC
CASSLDGGTDYEQYF
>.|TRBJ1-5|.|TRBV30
TGTGCCTGGAGTCCAGGGGTGGATCAGCCCCAGCATTTT
CAWSPGVDQPQHF
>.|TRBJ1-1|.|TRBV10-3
TGTGCCATCAGTGAGTCGACATCGTCGGGAGCTTTCTTT
CAISESTSSGAFF
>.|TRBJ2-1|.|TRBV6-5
TGTGCCAGCAGTTACAGCTTACGGACGAATGACAATGAGCAGTTCTTC
CASSYSLRTNDNEQFF
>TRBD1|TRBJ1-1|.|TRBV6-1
TGTGCCAGCAGTGCCCGGACAGGGGGGGATACTGAAGCTTTCTTT
CASSARTGGDTEAFF
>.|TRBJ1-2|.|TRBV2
TGTGCCAGCAGTGACAGGGCCAACTATGGCTACACCTTC
CASSDRANYGYTF
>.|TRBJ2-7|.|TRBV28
TGTGCCAGCGGACTTTCCTACGAGCAGTACTTC
CASGLSYEQYF
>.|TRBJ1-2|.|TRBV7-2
TGTGCCAGCAGCTTAGATCCATCGTCCTTCGGCTACACCTTC
CASSLDPSSFGYTF
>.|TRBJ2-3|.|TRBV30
TGTGCCTGGAGTGTACAGGGTCTACCGGCGCAGTATTTT
CAWSVQGLPAQYF
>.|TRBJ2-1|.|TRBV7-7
TGTGCTAGCAGCTTAGCCGGGGGTGAGCAGTTCTTC
CASSLAGGEQFF
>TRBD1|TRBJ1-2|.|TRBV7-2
TGTGCCAGCAGCTGGGACAGTATCGACTACACCTTC
CASSWDSIDYTF
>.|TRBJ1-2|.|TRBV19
TGTGCCAGTAGTCTGATCCAAATTGCTGACGGCTACACCTTC
CASSLIQIADGYTF
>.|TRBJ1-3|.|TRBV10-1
TGCGCCAGCAGTGAGTCGGGCAGCCCCTCTGGAAACACCATATATTTT
CASSESGSPSGNTIYF
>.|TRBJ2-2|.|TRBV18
TGTGCCAGCTCACCAGTTACCAACACCGGGGAGCTGTTTTTT
CASSPVTNTGELFF
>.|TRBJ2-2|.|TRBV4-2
TGTGCCAGCAGCCACCGAGACAGGGAGGAAACCGGGGAGCTGTTTTTT
CASSHRDREETGELFF
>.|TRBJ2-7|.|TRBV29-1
TGCAGCGTTGACCGGGACTCCTTCTACGAGCAGTACTTC
CSVDRDSFYEQYF
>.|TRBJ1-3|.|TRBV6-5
TGTGCCAGCAGCGTAAGGGACGGACAAACAAACACCATATATTTT
CASSVRDGQTNTIYF
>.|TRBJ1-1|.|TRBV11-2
TGTGCCAGCAGCTTAGACAGGGGTCTAGCTTTCTTT
CASSLDRGLAFF
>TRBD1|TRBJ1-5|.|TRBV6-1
TGTGCCATCCAACCAGCGGACAGGAACCCGCATTTT
CAIQPADRNPHF
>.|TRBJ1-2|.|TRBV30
TGTGCCTGGAGTGCACCCACCCGGGGGTATGGCTACACCTTC
CAWSAPTRGYGYTF
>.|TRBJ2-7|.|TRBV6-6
TGTGCCAGCAGCCAGTCCTACGAGCAGTACTTC
CASSQSYEQYF
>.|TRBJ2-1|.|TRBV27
TGTGCCAGCAGTTTATCCGCGCATACACGGTCATACAATGAGCAGTTCTTC
CASSLSAHTRSYNEQFF
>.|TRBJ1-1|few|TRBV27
TGTGCCAGCAGTTTAGGTCCGGTGGACACTGAAGCTTTCTTT
CASSLGPVDTEAFF
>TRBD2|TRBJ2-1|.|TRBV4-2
TGTGCCAGCAGCCCCCCCCGTGACGGGGGGGGCGGGAATGAGCAGTTCTTC
CASSPPRDGGGGNEQFF
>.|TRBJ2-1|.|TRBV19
TGTGCCAGTAGTATTTCTTACAATGAGCAGTTCTTC
CASSISYNEQFF